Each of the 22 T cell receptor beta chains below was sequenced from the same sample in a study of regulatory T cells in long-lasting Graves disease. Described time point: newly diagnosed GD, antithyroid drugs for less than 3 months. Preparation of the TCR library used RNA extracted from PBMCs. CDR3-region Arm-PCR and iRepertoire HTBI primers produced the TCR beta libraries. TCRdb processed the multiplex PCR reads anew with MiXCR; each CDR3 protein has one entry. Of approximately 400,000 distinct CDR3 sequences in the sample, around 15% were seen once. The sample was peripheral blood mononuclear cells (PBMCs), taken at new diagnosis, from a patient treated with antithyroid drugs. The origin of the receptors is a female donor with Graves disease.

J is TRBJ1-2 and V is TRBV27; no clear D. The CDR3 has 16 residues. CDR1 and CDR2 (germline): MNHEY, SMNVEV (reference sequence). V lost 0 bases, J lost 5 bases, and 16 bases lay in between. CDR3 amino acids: CASSLSLREVGYGYTF. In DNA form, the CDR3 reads TGTGCCAGCAGTTTATCGCTGCGGGAGGTAGGGTATGGCTACACCTTC.

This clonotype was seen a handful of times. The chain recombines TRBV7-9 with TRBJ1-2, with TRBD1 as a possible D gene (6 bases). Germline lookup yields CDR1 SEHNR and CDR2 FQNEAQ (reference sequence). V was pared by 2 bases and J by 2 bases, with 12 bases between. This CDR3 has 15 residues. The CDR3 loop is CASSLIDRPNYGYTF. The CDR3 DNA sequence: TGTGCCAGCAGCTTAATAGACAGGCCAAACTATGGCTACACCTTC. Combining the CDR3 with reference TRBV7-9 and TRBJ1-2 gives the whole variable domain DTGVSQNPRHKITKRGQNVTFRCDPISEHNRLYWYRQTLGQGPEFLTYFQNEAQLEKSRLLSDRFSAERPKGSFSTLEIQRTEQGDSAMYLCASSLIDRPNYGYTFGSGTRLTVV.

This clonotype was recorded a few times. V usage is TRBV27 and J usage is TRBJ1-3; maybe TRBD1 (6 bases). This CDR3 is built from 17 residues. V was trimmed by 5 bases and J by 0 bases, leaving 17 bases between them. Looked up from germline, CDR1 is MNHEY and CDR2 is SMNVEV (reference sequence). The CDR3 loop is CASSPPGHHYSGNTIYF. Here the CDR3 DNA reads TGTGCCAGCAGTCCACCGGGACACCACTACTCTGGAAACACCATATATTTT.

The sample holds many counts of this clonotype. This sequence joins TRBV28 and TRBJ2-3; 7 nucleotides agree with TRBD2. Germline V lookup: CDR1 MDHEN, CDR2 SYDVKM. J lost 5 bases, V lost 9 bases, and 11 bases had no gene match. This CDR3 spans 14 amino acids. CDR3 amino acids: CASQGGFSGDTQYF. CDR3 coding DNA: TGTGCCAGTCAGGGAGGGTTTAGCGGAGATACGCAGTATTTT.

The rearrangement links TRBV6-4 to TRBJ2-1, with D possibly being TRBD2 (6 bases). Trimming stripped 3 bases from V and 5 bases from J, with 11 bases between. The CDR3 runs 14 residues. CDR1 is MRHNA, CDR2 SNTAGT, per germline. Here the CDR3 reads CASSDTGEDNEQFF. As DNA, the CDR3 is TGTGCCAGCAGTGATACCGGGGAGGACAATGAGCAGTTCTTC.

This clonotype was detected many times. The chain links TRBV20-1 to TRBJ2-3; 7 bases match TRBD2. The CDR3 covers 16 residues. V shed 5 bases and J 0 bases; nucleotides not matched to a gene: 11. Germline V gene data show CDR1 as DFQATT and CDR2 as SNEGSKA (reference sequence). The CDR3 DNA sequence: TGCAGTGCTTTCAAAGCGGGACTTACAAGCACAGATACGCAGTATTTT. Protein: CSAFKAGLTSTDTQYF.

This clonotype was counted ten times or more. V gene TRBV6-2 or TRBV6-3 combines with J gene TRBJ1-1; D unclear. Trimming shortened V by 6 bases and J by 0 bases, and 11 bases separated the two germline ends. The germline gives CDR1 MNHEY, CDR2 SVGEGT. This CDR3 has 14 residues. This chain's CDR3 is CASSDIRLNTEAFF. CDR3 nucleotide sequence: TGTGCCAGCAGCGACATCCGATTGAACACTGAAGCTTTCTTT.

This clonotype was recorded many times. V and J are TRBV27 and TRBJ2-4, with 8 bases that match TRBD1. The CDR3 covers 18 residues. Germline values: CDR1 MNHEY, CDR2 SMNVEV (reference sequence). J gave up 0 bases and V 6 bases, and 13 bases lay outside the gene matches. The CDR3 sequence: CASRRGVGTGVAKNIQYF. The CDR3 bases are TGTGCCAGCAGAAGAGGCGTCGGGACAGGAGTAGCCAAAAACATTCAGTACTTC.

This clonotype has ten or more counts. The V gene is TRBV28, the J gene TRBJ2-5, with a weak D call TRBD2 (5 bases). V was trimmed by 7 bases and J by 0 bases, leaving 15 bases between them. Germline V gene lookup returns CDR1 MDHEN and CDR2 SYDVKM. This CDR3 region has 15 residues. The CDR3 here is CASNGDRRYQETQYF. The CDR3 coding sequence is TGTGCCAGCAACGGGGATCGCAGGTACCAAGAGACCCAGTACTTC. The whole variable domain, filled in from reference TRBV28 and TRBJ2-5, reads DVKVTQSSRYLVKRTGEKVFLECVQDMDHENMFWYRQDPGLGLRLIYFSYDVKMKEKGDIPEGYSVSREKKERFSLILESASTNQTSMYLCASNGDRRYQETQYFGPGTRLLVL.

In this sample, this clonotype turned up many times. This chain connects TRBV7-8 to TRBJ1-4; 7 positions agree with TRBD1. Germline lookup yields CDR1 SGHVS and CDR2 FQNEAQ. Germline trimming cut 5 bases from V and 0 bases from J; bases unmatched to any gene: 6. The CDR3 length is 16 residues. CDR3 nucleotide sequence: TGTGCCAGCAGCCAAGGACAGGCGGCAACTAATGAAAAACTGTTTTTT. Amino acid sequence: CASSQGQAATNEKLFF.

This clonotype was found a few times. The chain's CDR3 is CASSFSRYYGYTF. For the CDR3, the DNA is TGTGCCAGCAGTTTTTCCAGATACTATGGCTACACCTTC. The chain carries TRBV27 and TRBJ1-2; D gene unclear. The CDR3 has 13 residues. CDR1 and CDR2 from the germline V gene are MNHEY and SMNVEV (reference sequence). The germline V and J ends were trimmed by 3 bases and 3 bases, with 8 bases remaining between them.

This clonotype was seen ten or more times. The CDR3 region has the DNA TGTGCTAGTGGTGTGATCGACTTAGGGGGGTATGGCTACACCTTC. This codes for CASGVIDLGGYGYTF. The J gene is TRBJ1-2, the V gene TRBV12-5; D perhaps matches TRBD1 (6 bases). The germline CDR1 and CDR2 sequences are LGHNT and FRNRAP. This CDR3 comprises 15 residues. V dropped 5 bases and J dropped 5 bases, with 18 bases sitting between them.

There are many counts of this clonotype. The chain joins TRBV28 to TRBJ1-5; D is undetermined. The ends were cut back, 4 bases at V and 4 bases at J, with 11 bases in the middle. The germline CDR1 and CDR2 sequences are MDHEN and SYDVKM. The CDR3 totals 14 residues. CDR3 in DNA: TGTGCCAGCAGTTCGACCAACGGGAATCAGCCCCAGCATTTT. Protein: CASSSTNGNQPQHF.

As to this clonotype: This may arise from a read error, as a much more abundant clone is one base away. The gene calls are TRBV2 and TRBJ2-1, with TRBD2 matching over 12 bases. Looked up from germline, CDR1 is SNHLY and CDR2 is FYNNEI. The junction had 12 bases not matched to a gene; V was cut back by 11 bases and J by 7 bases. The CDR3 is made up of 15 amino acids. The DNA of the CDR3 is TGTGCCGGCAAGAATGCGCTAGCGGGGGGGAATGAGCAGTTCTTC. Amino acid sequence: CAGKNALAGGNEQFF.

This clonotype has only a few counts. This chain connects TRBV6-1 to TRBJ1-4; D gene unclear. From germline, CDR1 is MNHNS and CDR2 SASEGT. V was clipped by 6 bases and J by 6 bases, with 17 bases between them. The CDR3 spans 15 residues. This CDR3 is CASSQNSPWDEKLFF. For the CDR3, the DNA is TGTGCCAGCAGCCAGAATTCTCCTTGGGATGAAAAACTGTTTTTT.

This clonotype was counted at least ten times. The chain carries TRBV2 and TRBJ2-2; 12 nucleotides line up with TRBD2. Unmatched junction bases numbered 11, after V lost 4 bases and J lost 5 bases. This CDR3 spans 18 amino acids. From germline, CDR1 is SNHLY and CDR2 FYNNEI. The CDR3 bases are TGTGCCAGCAGTGGGACGCTAGCGGGGGGGCCGGGTACCGGGGAGCTGTTTTTT. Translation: CASSGTLAGGPGTGELFF.

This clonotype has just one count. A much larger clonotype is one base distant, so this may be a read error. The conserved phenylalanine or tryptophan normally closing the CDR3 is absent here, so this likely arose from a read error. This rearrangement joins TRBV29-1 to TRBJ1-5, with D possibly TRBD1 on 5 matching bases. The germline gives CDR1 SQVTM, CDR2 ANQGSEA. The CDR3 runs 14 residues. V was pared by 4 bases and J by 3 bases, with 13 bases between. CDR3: CSVGGSRDNQPQHL. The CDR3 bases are TGCAGCGTTGGGGGGAGTCGGGACAATCAGCCCCAGCATCTT.

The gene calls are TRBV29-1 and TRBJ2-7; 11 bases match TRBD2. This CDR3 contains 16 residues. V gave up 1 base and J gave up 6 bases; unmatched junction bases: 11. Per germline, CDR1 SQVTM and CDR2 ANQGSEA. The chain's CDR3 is CSVEVIRLAGWVEQYF. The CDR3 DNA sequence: TGCAGCGTTGAAGTGATAAGACTAGCGGGATGGGTCGAGCAGTACTTC.

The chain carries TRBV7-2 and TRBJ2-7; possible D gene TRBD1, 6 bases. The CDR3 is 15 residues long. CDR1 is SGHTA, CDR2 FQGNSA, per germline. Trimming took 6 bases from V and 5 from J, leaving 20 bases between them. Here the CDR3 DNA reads TGTGCCAGCAGTCAAACAGGGTCCCCTGCCCACGAGCAGTACTTC. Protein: CASSQTGSPAHEQYF.

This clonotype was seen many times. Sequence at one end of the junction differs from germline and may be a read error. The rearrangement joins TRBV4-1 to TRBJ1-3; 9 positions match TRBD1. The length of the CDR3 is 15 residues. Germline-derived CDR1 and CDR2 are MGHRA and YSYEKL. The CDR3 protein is CASSQDRGNGNTIYF. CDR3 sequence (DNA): TGTGCCAGCAGCCAGGACAGGGGAAATGGAAACACCATATATTTT.

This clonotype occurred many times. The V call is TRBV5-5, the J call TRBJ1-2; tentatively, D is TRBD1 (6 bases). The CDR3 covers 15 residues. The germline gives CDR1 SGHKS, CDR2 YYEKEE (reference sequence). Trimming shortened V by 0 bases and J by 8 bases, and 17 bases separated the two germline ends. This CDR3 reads CASSLAGGGRVGYTF. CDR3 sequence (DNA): TGTGCCAGCAGCTTGGCCGGGGGGGGGCGAGTGGGCTACACCTTC.

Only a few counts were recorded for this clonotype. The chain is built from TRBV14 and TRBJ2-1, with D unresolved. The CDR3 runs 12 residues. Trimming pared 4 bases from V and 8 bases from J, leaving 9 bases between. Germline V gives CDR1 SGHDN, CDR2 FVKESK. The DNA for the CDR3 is TGTGCCAGCAGCCCTTCCCCCCATGAGCAGTTCTTC. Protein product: CASSPSPHEQFF. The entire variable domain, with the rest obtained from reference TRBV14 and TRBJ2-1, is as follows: EAGVTQFPSHSVIEKGQTVTLRCDPISGHDNLYWYRRVMGKEIKFLLHFVKESKQDESGMPNNRFLAERTGGTYSTLKVQPAELEDSGVYFCASSPSPHEQFFGPGTRLTVL.